This T cell receptor beta chain is drawn from a study of monozygotic twins with inflammatory bowel disease. Germline CDR1 ENHRY, CDR2 SYGVKD. This CDR3 is 15 amino acids long. TCRdb re-called the 5' RACE reads and shows each CDR3 protein once, DNA omitted. Its listing shows about 380,000 distinct CDR3 sequences. The sequencing input was blood. This TCR was sampled from a human donor with ulcerative colitis or Crohn's disease, or a healthy co-twin of an affected twin (not recorded which). The chain is built from TRBV10-3 and TRBJ2-2; TCRdb reports TRBD1, a call that lacks DNA to check it against. The CDR3 is CAISEGQQGTGELFF.